Listed below are T cell receptor beta chains from one sample, sequenced in a study of blood T cells in healthy people across ages. A single record per CDR3 protein comes from TCRdb applying MiXCR to the 5' RACE reads. Of about 1.8 million distinct CDR3 sequences in the sample, roughly 49% were seen once. The source material was blood. Receptors originate from a woman in her forties in good health. CDR3s leave out the opening cysteine and the closing phenylalanine or tryptophan. Clone size appears in some rows only: once, few, many, or a class for an expanded clone.

j_call	clone_size	v_call	cdr3_aa
TRBJ2-1	.	TRBV14	ASSQVYGARYNEQF
TRBJ1-4	.	TRBV6-5	ATIPRRGINEKLF
TRBJ2-3	.	TRBV5-1	ASSLAGMSTDTQY
TRBJ2-3	once	TRBV18	ANRQDSRDTQY
TRBJ2-4	few	TRBV6-6	ASWNSGGGNIQY
TRBJ2-1	.	TRBV3-1	ASSLFSGGGYNEQF
TRBJ1-2	.	TRBV7-9	ASSYRDRVLVGYT
TRBJ1-2	few	TRBV29-1	SVKGTGDYGYT
TRBJ2-7	once	TRBV20-1	SARGPPGEQY
TRBJ1-6	.	TRBV2	ASSRDRDRGQSYNSPLH
TRBJ2-1	once	TRBV28	ASKTSGGPTYNEQF
TRBJ2-1	.	TRBV27	ASSFLVWGEQF
TRBJ2-5	.	TRBV7-2	ASSRDLGRETQY
.	.	TRBV29-1	SVAGAEETQY
TRBJ2-7	few	TRBV7-8	ASSYRASEEQY
TRBJ1-2	.	TRBV7-2	ASSLSGTGVGYGYT
TRBJ1-6	.	TRBV7-9	ASSSTGEPLH
TRBJ2-7	.	TRBV20-1	SAYPRDRGYEQY
TRBJ2-3	once	TRBV4-3	ASGRAGADTQY
TRBJ1-4	.	TRBV6-6	ASSYRQSGTNEKLF
TRBJ1-2	.	TRBV29-1	SVEEGAGGYT
TRBJ1-5	.	TRBV5-6	ASSLWQSPYSNQPQH
TRBJ2-1	.	TRBV20-1	SARRQGYNGQF
TRBJ2-1	.	TRBV11-2	ASSFNPRGSYNEQF
TRBJ1-6	.	TRBV5-1	ASSSGQRELAASSPLH
TRBJ2-5	.	TRBV24-1	ATAVPGQPQETQY
TRBJ2-7	.	TRBV29-1	SVSGTGFGYEQY
TRBJ2-7	.	TRBV14	TSSGGYNEQY
TRBJ2-3	.	TRBV7-2	ASSGYYGDTQY
TRBJ1-4	.	TRBV4-2	ASSQPLGGMGGEKLF
TRBJ1-2	few	TRBV3-1	ASSPLTGVNYGYT
TRBJ2-5	few	TRBV20-1	SASPVLSGEGATETQY
TRBJ1-2	.	TRBV5-1	ASSLQTGTFNYGYT
TRBJ2-3	few	TRBV20-1	SASDATDTQY
TRBJ1-1	many	TRBV6-6	ASSFQGGTEAF
TRBJ1-1	.	TRBV9	ASSVGGAENTEAF
TRBJ2-5	.	TRBV5-1	ASSSTSGGALTTQY
TRBJ1-2	once	TRBV27	ASSPTGDFNYGYT
TRBJ1-6	.	TRBV4-3	ASSQVRGVHSPLH
TRBJ2-1	few	TRBV7-2	ASSPDWGEQF
TRBJ2-7	few	TRBV20-1	SALPAGSSYEQY
TRBJ2-5	few	TRBV7-9	ASNIDGNQETQY
TRBJ2-1	.	TRBV29-1	SVVLSHNEQF
TRBJ2-4	.	TRBV6-2/TRBV6-3	ASSYEGQNKNIQY
TRBJ1-1	.	TRBV4-1	ASRQLPVRDRGTEAF
TRBJ2-5	many	TRBV7-2	ASRPPGQETQY
TRBJ2-1	few	TRBV5-1	ASSLRLAGAGEQF
TRBJ1-2	many	TRBV3-1	ASSQGPYGYT
TRBJ1-3	.	TRBV3-1	ASSPGRRTTIY
TRBJ1-6	.	TRBV5-1	ASSLPTGGRNSPLH
TRBJ2-5	few	TRBV6-2/TRBV6-3	ASSHSGGIQETQY